This T cell receptor beta chain comes out of a study of OX40 agonist ivuxolimab in advanced cancers. As for the study in general: Aged roughly 23 to 80 with a mean of approximately 60 years, they were 75% to 85% male. Earlier anti-PD-1, anti-PD-L1 or anti-CTLA-4 therapy was permitted; roughly 40% had received some. Study-wide findings and caveats: On average, CD8+ T cells had more expanded clones than CD4+. Antigen specificity remained undetermined for the expanded peripheral T cells.

With respect to this clone: The antigen is undetermined.

Produced via immunoSEQ multiplex PCR; TCRdb's table is partial and in-frame only. The table has approximately 60,000 clones, roughly nine tenths seen once. There are 18 residues in the CDR3. Germline-derived CDR1 and CDR2 are MRHNA and SNTAGT. The trim removed 7 bases at V and 1 base at J, leaving 17 bases unmatched. This TCR came from an adult with an advanced solid tumor such as melanoma, head and neck, liver or kidney cancer. The chain carries TRBV6-4 and TRBJ2-3; 7 bases line up with TRBD1. The sample here was CD4+ or CD8+ T cells sorted from blood, taken in a trial of the OX40 agonist ivuxolimab. CDR3 sequence reads: CASTELGRQGGCTDTQYF. CDR3 in DNA: TGTGCCAGCACCGAATTGGGTAGACAGGGTGGGTGCACAGATACGCAGTATTTT.